This passage covers 28 T cell receptor beta chains from one sample sequenced in a study of CD8+ T cells in alopecia areata. RNA extraction and reverse transcription yielded cDNA as sequencing template. Data came from immunoSEQ multiplex PCR; TCRdb stores just in-frame clones and leaves some out. This table holds tens of thousands of clones, approximately 65% found once. Sequencing was carried out using NKG2D-high CD8+ T cells sorted from blood. These receptor sequences come from a human donor with alopecia areata.

The V gene is TRBV7-9, the J gene TRBJ2-1; 10 bases match TRBD2. Per the germline V gene, CDR1 is SEHNR and CDR2 is FQNEAQ (reference sequence). J was trimmed by 3 bases and V by 5 bases; bases with no gene match: 4. The CDR3 runs 15 residues. The CDR3 DNA is TGTGCCAGCAGCCCGCGGACTAGCGGCTACAATGAGCAGTTCTTC. Its translation: CASSPRTSGYNEQFF.

This clone was counted only a few times. This chain uses TRBV7-2 with TRBJ1-3; no clear D. The V gene's germline CDR1 is SGHTA and CDR2 FQGNSA. The CDR3 extends over 17 amino acids. Trimming removed 1 base from V and 1 base from J, with 14 bases in between. CDR3 DNA sequence: TGTGCCAGCAGCTTAGTTCCGGAAATTATATCTGGAAACACCATATATTTT. Its protein product is CASSLVPEIISGNTIYF.

By frequency in the sample, this clone is large. V and J are TRBV4-1 and TRBJ2-2, with D perhaps TRBD1 (5 bases). Germline loops: CDR1 MGHRA, CDR2 YSYEKL. The V and J ends lost 2 bases and 2 bases respectively, with 9 bases between them. This CDR3 region has 15 residues. The DNA of the CDR3 is TGCGCCAGCAGCCAAAGACAGCCCAACACCGGGGAGCTGTTTTTT. Translated, it gives CASSQRQPNTGELFF.

The chain carries TRBV30 and TRBJ1-4; D unresolved. The germline CDR1 and CDR2 sequences are GTSNPN and SVGIG (reference sequence). Trimming shortened V by 6 bases and J by 10 bases, and 12 bases separated the two germline ends. The CDR3 totals 11 residues. The DNA for the CDR3 is TGTGCCTGCACCCCCGGCGGAAAACTGTTTTTT. This encodes CACTPGGKLFF.

This chain connects TRBV10-2 to TRBJ2-1; 10 nucleotides line up with TRBD2. The CDR3 extends over 16 amino acids. Trimming at V came to 3 bases and at J to 4 bases, leaving 6 bases not matched to a gene. Germline loops: CDR1 WSHSY, CDR2 SAAADI. For the CDR3, the DNA is TGCGCCAGCAGTGATAATAGCGGGGGGTCTTACAATGAGCAGTTCTTC. This encodes CASSDNSGGSYNEQFF.

V is TRBV27 and J is TRBJ1-1, with D unresolved. This CDR3 is built from 12 residues. Germline lookup yields CDR1 MNHEY and CDR2 SMNVEV (reference sequence). Trimming removed 2 bases at V and 6 bases at J, with 7 bases between. The chain's CDR3 is CASSLIGAEAFF. CDR3 nucleotide sequence: TGTGCCAGCAGTTTAATCGGCGCTGAAGCTTTCTTT.

This rearrangement joins TRBV27 to TRBJ1-1; no firm D call. Germline CDR1 is MNHEY and CDR2 is SMNVEV (reference sequence). Trimming cost V 8 bases and J 1 base, with 11 bases left between them. This CDR3 spans 13 amino acids. CDR3 sequence: CASQHPGNTEAFF. CDR3 bases: TGTGCCAGCCAACATCCGGGGAACACTGAAGCTTTCTTT.

V and J are TRBV27 and TRBJ2-7; no clear D gene. V was trimmed by 5 bases and J by 3 bases, leaving 5 bases between them. CDR1 and CDR2 from the germline V gene are MNHEY and SMNVEV (reference sequence). The CDR3 loop spans 11 amino acids. The CDR3 nucleotides read TGTGCCAGCAGTCACGGCTACGAGCAGTACTTC. Translation gives CASSHGYEQYF.

V gene TRBV23-1 combines with J gene TRBJ2-5; D may be TRBD2 (6 bases). TRBV23-1 is treated as an ORF (open reading frame) with a function not yet certain. V was shortened by 2 bases and J by 5 bases, with 18 bases between the two germline ends. There are 16 residues in the CDR3. The CDR3 here is CASSQKKLAPGETQYF. The CDR3 region has the DNA TGCGCCAGCAGTCAAAAAAAACTAGCTCCAGGGGAGACCCAGTACTTC.

This clone was recorded a few times. The gene calls are TRBV28 and TRBJ2-1; possible D gene TRBD2, 6 bases. V lost 4 bases and J lost 4, with 11 bases in between. Looked up from germline, CDR1 is MDHEN and CDR2 is SYDVKM. CDR3 length: 14 amino acids. The DNA of the CDR3 is TGTGCCAGCAGTTATAGCGGCGAATACAATGAGCAGTTCTTC. The encoded protein is CASSYSGEYNEQFF.

This clone has a handful of counts. V is TRBV7-9 and J is TRBJ2-1; D gene unclear. The CDR3 extends over 11 amino acids. V lost 3 bases to trimming and J lost 8 bases, with 5 bases between them. CDR1 SEHNR and CDR2 FQNEAQ come from the germline V gene (reference sequence). CDR3 DNA sequence: TGTGCCAGCAGCTTTGCTGATGAGCAGTTCTTC. Translation gives CASSFADEQFF.

This sequence joins TRBV5-4 and TRBJ2-7; D is ambiguous. V was cut by 2 bases and J by 4 bases, with 7 bases left in between. CDR1 SGHNT and CDR2 YYREEE come from the germline V gene (reference sequence). The CDR3 has 12 amino acids. The CDR3, as DNA: TGTGCCAGCAGCTTCTGGGGTTACGAGCAGTACTTC. Encoded protein: CASSFWGYEQYF.

CDR3 sequence (DNA): TGTGCCAGCAGCAGGACAGGGGGCGTATACACCGGGGAGCTGTTTTTT. Encoded protein: CASSRTGGVYTGELFF. The chain combines TRBV7-9 with TRBJ2-2; 11 nucleotides match TRBD1. With V trimmed by 5 bases and J by 3 bases, 5 bases remained unmatched. Germline assignment: CDR1 SEHNR and CDR2 FQNEAQ (reference sequence). The CDR3 has 16 amino acids.

The chain employs TRBV27 and TRBJ2-7; no clear D. V was trimmed by 6 bases and J by 1 base, leaving 16 bases between them. The CDR3 has 15 amino acids. Germline V gives CDR1 MNHEY, CDR2 SMNVEV (reference sequence). The CDR3 reads CASSLSGFGSYEQYF. The CDR3 nucleotides read TGTGCCAGCAGCCTTTCAGGCTTCGGTTCCTACGAGCAGTACTTC.

This clone showed up just a few times. V is TRBV10-2 and J is TRBJ2-4, with D tentatively TRBD2 (6 bases). V shed 5 bases and J shed 6 bases, with 11 bases lying between them. The CDR3 totals 13 residues. Per germline, CDR1 WSHSY and CDR2 SAAADI. Written as DNA, the CDR3 is TGCGCCAGCAGTCGACTAGTGGTAAACATTCAGTACTTC. Its translation is CASSRLVVNIQYF.

V and J are TRBV28 and TRBJ1-1; D unclear. V lost 1 base, J lost 8 bases, and 5 bases lay in between. Germline CDR1 and CDR2: MDHEN and SYDVKM. CDR3 size: 11 residues. The CDR3 is CASSLSSEAFF. The CDR3 coding sequence is TGTGCCAGCAGTTTATCGTCCGAAGCTTTCTTT.

The chain employs TRBV6-6 and TRBJ2-3, with D tentatively TRBD1 or TRBD2 (6 bases each). The germline V gene has CDR1 MNHNY and CDR2 SVGAGI (reference sequence). The CDR3 is 14 amino acids. Trimming cost V 0 bases and J 6 bases, with 10 bases left between them. DNA for the CDR3: TGTGCCAGCAGTTACTCCGGGGGCAGGGATACGCAGTATTTT. Translation gives CASSYSGGRDTQYF.

This clone was detected only a few times. The genes are TRBV29-1 and TRBJ2-7; 7 positions agree with TRBD1. The CDR3 contains 13 residues. Germline loops: CDR1 SQVTM, CDR2 ANQGSEA. V shed 6 bases and J 0 bases; nucleotides not matched to a gene: 5. The CDR3 DNA reads as TGCAGCGTCCGGGACAGTATCTCCTACGAGCAGTACTTC. Translation gives CSVRDSISYEQYF.

The chain recombines TRBV4-1 with TRBJ2-2, with 8 positions matching TRBD1. Germline V gives CDR1 MGHRA, CDR2 YSYEKL. The CDR3 has 16 residues. V was clipped by 4 bases and J by 1 base; unmatched bases: 5. CDR3 coding DNA: TGCGCCAGCAGCCCCCATGGGACAGGGAACACCGGGGAGCTGTTTTTT. Translation: CASSPHGTGNTGELFF.

The CDR3 loop is CSVELALAGHTDTQYF. The CDR3 DNA sequence: TGCAGCGTTGAGTTGGCCTTAGCGGGACACACAGATACGCAGTATTTT. The J gene is TRBJ2-3, the V gene TRBV29-1; 8 positions match TRBD2. The CDR3 extends over 16 amino acids. Germline CDR1 SQVTM, CDR2 ANQGSEA. Trimming at V came to 3 bases and at J to 2 bases, leaving 10 bases not matched to a gene.

This clone was observed a few times. Other nucleotide sequences from this sample produce the same CDR3. The rearrangement uses TRBV5-1 and TRBJ2-1; D unclear. V gave up 2 bases and J gave up 4 bases, with 1 base separating them. Looked up from germline, CDR1 is SGHRS and CDR2 is YFSETQ. This CDR3 contains 11 residues. The chain's CDR3 is CASSLYNEQFF. CDR3 DNA sequence: TGCGCCAGCAGCTTATACAATGAGCAGTTCTTC.

The chain joins TRBV5-1 to TRBJ1-2; D is ambiguous. Germline CDR1 and CDR2: SGHRS and YFSETQ. The CDR3 consists of 14 residues. Trimming cost V 0 bases and J 6 bases, with 12 bases left between them. Here the CDR3 reads CASSLAKPADGYTF. The CDR3 nucleotides read TGCGCCAGCAGCTTGGCGAAGCCGGCTGATGGCTACACCTTC.

The chain is built from TRBV2 and TRBJ1-1; D might be TRBD1 (6 bases). CDR3 size: 15 residues. The ends were cut back, 4 bases at V and 4 bases at J, with 16 bases in the middle. In germline, CDR1 is SNHLY, CDR2 FYNNEI. CDR3 in amino acids: CASSGVTGRGTEAFF. CDR3 nucleotide sequence: TGTGCCAGCAGTGGAGTAACAGGGAGGGGCACTGAAGCTTTCTTT.

This clone counts as medium-sized. The chain joins TRBV7-2 to TRBJ2-5, with 10 bases aligning to TRBD2. Germline V gene lookup returns CDR1 SGHTA and CDR2 FQGNSA. The CDR3 has 17 residues. J lost 5 bases, V lost 4 bases, and 13 bases had no gene match. The CDR3 loop is CASSSGGAGGLMETQYF. CDR3 nucleotide sequence: TGTGCCAGCAGCTCTGGTGGAGCGGGGGGGCTCATGGAGACCCAGTACTTC.

This sequence joins TRBV4-2 and TRBJ2-3; 11 bases are shared with TRBD2. The CDR3 extends over 18 amino acids. The V and J ends lost 1 base and 2 bases, in that order; junction bases with no gene match: 8. Germline V CDR1 and CDR2: LGHNA, YNFKEQ. CDR3 coding DNA: TGTGCCAGCAGCCAAGGACCGACTAGCGGGACGTCCACAGATACGCAGTATTTT. This sequence encodes CASSQGPTSGTSTDTQYF.

This chain uses TRBV5-1 with TRBJ1-3; TRBD1 matches 10 bases. Germline lookup yields CDR1 SGHRS and CDR2 YFSETQ. The ends lost 0 bases at V and 0 bases at J; junction bases unmatched: 0. The CDR3 covers 16 residues. The CDR3 nucleotides read TGCGCCAGCAGCTTGGGACAGGGGGCCTCTGGAAACACCATATATTTT. Amino acid sequence: CASSLGQGASGNTIYF.

There are a few counts of this clone. The chain couples TRBV11-2 to TRBJ2-5; D unresolved. Trimming removed 1 base at V and 5 bases at J, with 5 bases between. In germline, CDR1 is SGHAT, CDR2 FQNNGV. This CDR3 contains 12 residues. CDR3 DNA sequence: TGTGCCAGCAGCTTAGTCCTCGAGACCCAGTACTTC. This translates into CASSLVLETQYF. Filled out from reference TRBV11-2 and TRBJ2-5, the complete variable domain reads EAGVAQSPRYKIIEKRQSVAFWCNPISGHATLYWYQQILGQGPKLLIQFQNNGVVDDSQLPKDRFSAERLKGVDSTLKIQPAKLEDSAVYLCASSLVLETQYFGPGTRLLVL.

J is TRBJ2-5 and V is TRBV27; D is possibly TRBD2 (5 bases). CDR1 is MNHEY and CDR2 is SMNVEV in the germline V gene (reference sequence). V was trimmed by 5 bases and J by 3 bases, leaving 10 bases between them. The CDR3 is 13 amino acids. In nucleotides, the CDR3 is TGTGCCAGCAGTCCACTAGGTGAAGAGACCCAGTACTTC. This codes for CASSPLGEETQYF.